This T cell receptor (beta chain) appears in the sequencing data of a study of blood T cell repertoires in COVID-19. Study overall: Samples of COVID-19 (acute and convalescent) were obtained from the United States, Italy and Spain. T cells, B-cell-depleted T cells, or PBMCs provided the cDNA or gDNA that served as material.

Original data processing: Amplification of reference gene primers provided the estimated nucleated cell counts. The repertoire was sequenced with immunoSEQ multiplex PCR; TCRdb's copy has only in-frame clones and lacks some. That table supplies the V and J calls and clone size; D and trimming were determined from the DNA. The sample contains about 400,000 clones, 80% to 90% of which appear only once. The sample comprised peripheral blood. This receptor was taken from a woman aged 25 to 39 with active or convalescent COVID-19.

The CDR3 spells CASSPRAENQPQHF. The CDR3 DNA sequence: TGTGCCAGCAGCCCCAGGGCGGAGAATCAGCCCCAGCATTTT. The chain has TRBV7-9 and TRBJ1-5, with a possible D match to TRBD1 (5 bases). V was shortened by 5 bases and J by 4 bases, with 12 bases between the two germline ends. CDR3 size: 14 residues. Germline V gene sequence: CDR1 SEHNR, CDR2 FQNEAQ (reference sequence). Using reference TRBV7-9 and TRBJ1-5 for the parts outside the CDR3, the full variable domain is DTGVSQNPRHKITKRGQNVTFRCDPISEHNRLYWYRQTLGQGPEFLTYFQNEAQLEKSRLLSDRFSAERPKGSFSTLEIQRTEQGDSAMYLCASSPRAENQPQHFGDGTRLSIL.